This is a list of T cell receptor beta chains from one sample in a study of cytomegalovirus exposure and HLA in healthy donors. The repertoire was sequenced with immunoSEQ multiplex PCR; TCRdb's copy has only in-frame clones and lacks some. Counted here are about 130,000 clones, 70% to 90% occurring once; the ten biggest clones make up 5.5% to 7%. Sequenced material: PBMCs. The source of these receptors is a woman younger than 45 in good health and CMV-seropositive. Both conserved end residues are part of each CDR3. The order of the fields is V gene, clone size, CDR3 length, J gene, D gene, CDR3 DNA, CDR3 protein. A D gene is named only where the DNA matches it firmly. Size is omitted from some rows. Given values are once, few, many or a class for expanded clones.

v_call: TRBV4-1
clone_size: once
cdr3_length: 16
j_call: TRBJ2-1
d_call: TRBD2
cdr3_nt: TGCGCCAGCAGACCCGGGACTAGCAGCTCCTACAATGAGCAGTTCTTC
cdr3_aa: CASRPGTSSSYNEQFF

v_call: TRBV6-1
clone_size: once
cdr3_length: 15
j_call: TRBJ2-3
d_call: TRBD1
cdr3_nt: TGTGCCAGCACCCCCGGGACAGTCTCTTTAGATACGCAGTATTTT
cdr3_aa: CASTPGTVSLDTQYF

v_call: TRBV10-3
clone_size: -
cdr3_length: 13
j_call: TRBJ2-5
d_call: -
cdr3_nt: TGTGCCATCAGCCCGGGACTCCAAGAGACCCAGTACTTC
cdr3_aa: CAISPGLQETQYF

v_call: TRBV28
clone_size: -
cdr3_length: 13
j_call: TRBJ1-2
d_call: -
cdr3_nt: TGTGCCAGCAGTAACAGGCCCAACTATGGCTACACCTTC
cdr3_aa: CASSNRPNYGYTF

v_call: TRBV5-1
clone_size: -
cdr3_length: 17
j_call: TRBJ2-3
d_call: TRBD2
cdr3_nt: TGCGCCAGCAGCACAGGGACTAGCGGCGCGGTCACAGATACGCAGTATTTT
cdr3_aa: CASSTGTSGAVTDTQYF

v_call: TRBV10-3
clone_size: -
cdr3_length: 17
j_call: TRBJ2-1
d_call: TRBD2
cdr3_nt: TGTGCCATCAGTGAGTCGAGTCTAGCGGGGGGGAACAATGAGCAGTTCTTC
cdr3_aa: CAISESSLAGGNNEQFF

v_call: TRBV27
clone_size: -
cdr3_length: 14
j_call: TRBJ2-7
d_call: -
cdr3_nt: TGTGCCAGCAGTCTCGACAGAAGCTCCTACGAGCAGTACTTC
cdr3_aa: CASSLDRSSYEQYF

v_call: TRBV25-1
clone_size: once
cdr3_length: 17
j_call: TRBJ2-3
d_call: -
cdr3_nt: TGTGCCAGCAGTGATTTGAAGGCCGAAAGGGGTACAGATACGCAGTATTTT
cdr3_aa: CASSDLKAERGTDTQYF

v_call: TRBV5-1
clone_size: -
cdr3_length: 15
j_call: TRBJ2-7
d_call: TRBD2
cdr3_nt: TGCGCCAGCAGCTTGGAGGCGGGAGGGCGGGTAGAGCAGTACTTC
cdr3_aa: CASSLEAGGRVEQYF

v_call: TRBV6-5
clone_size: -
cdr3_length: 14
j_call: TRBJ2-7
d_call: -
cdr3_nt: TGTGCCAGCAGTGAACTCTCCGGACTCTACGAGCAGTACTTC
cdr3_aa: CASSELSGLYEQYF

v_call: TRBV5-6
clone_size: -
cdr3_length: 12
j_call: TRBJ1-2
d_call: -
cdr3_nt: TGTGCCAGCAGCCGGGTCCAGGGAGGCTACACCTTC
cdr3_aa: CASSRVQGGYTF

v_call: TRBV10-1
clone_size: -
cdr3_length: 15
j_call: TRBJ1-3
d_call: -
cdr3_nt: TGCGCCAGCAACCTTACGGGCAGGGTGGAAAACACCATATATTTT
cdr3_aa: CASNLTGRVENTIYF

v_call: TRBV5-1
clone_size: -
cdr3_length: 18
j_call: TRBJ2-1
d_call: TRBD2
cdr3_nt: TGCGCCAGTGGGTCCGGGACTAGCGGGAGTGAGACCTACAATGAGCAGTTCTTC
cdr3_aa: CASGSGTSGSETYNEQFF

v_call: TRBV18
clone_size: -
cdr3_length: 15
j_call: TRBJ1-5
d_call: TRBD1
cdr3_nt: TGTGCCAGCTCCCCACGGACAGGGGGCTTTCAGCCCCAGCATTTT
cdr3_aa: CASSPRTGGFQPQHF

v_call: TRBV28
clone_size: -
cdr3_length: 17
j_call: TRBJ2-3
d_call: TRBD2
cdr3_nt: TGTGCCAGCAGCCCCTCCGGACTAGCGGCATTCGCAGATACGCAGTATTTT
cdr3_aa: CASSPSGLAAFADTQYF

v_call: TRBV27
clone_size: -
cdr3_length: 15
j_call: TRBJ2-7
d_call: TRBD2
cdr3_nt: TGTGCCAGCAGGGTTCTAGCGGCGAGCTCCTACGAGCAGTACTTC
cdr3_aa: CASRVLAASSYEQYF

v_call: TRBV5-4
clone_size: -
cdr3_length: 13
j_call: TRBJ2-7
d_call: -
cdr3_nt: TGTGCCAGCAGCTTGGCCCCAGGGGGGGAGCAGTACTTC
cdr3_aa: CASSLAPGGEQYF

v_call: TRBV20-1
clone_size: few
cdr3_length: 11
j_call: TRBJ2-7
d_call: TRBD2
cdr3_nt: TGCAGTGCGTCAAAGCGGGGCGAGCAGTACTTC
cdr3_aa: CSASKRGEQYF

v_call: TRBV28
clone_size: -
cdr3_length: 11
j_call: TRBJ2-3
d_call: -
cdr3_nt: TGTGCCAGCAGCCTCGGGGATACGCAGTATTTT
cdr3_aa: CASSLGDTQYF

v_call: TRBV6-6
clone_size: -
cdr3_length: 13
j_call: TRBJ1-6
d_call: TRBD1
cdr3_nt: TGTGCCAGTGGGACAGCCTCCAATTCACCCCTCCACTTT
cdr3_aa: CASGTASNSPLHF

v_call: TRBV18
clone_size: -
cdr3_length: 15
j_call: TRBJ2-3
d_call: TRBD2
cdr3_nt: TGTGCCAGCTCCTTCGGGACTAGCGGCCAAGATACGCAGTATTTT
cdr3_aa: CASSFGTSGQDTQYF

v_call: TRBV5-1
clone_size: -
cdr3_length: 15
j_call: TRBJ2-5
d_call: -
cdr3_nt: TGCGCCAGCAGCTTGGTGGCGGGCCTGGGGGAGACCCAGTACTTC
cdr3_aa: CASSLVAGLGETQYF

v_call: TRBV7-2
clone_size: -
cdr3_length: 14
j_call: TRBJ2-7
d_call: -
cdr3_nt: TGTGCCAGCAGCTTAACGGGATTTACTCACGAGCAGTACTTC
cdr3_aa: CASSLTGFTHEQYF

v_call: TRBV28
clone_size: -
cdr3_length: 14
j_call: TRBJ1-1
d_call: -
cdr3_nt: TGTGCCAGCAGTCCCTTCCTCAGGGACACTGAAGCTTTCTTT
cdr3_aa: CASSPFLRDTEAFF

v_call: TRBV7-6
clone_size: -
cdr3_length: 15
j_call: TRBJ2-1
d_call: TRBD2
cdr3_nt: TGTGCCAGCAGTAGACGGGCTAGCGGGAGAAATGAGCAGTTCTTC
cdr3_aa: CASSRRASGRNEQFF

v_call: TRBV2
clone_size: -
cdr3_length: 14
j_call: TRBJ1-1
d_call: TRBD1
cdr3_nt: TGTGCCAGCGGGGGGACAGGGGGCAACACTGAAGCTTTCTTT
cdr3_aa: CASGGTGGNTEAFF

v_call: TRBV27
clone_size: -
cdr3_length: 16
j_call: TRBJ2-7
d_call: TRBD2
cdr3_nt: TGTGCCAGCAGCACCCGACTAGCGGGGCCCTCCTACGAGCAGTACTTC
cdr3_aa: CASSTRLAGPSYEQYF

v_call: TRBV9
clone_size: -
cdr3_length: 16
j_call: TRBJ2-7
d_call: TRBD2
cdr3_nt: TGTGCCAGCAGCGTAGGGGGGACTAGCGGGAACTACGAGCAGTACTTC
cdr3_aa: CASSVGGTSGNYEQYF

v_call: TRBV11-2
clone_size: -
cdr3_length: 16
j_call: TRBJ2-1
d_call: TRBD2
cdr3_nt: TGTGCCAGCAGCTTAGACGACGGTGGGGGGGTCAATGAGCAGTTCTTC
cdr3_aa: CASSLDDGGGVNEQFF